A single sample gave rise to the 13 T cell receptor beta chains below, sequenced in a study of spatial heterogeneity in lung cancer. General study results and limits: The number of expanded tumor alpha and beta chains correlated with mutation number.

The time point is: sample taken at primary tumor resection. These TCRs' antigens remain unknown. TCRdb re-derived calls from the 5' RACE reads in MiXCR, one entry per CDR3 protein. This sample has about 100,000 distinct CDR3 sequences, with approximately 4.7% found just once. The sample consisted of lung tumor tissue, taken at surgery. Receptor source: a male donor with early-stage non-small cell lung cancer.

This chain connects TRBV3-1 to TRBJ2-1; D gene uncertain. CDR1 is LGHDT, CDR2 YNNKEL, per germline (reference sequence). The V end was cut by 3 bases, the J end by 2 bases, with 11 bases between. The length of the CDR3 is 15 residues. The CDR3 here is CASSHRDGTYNEQFF. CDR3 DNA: TGTGCCAGCAGCCATCGAGATGGCACCTACAATGAGCAGTTCTTC.

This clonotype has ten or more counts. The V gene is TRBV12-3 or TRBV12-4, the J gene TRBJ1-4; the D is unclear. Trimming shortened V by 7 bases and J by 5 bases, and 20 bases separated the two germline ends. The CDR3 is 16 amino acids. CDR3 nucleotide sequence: TGTGCCAGCACCCCTAAACTCGCCCCTCAAAATGAAAAACTGTTTTTT. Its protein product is CASTPKLAPQNEKLFF.

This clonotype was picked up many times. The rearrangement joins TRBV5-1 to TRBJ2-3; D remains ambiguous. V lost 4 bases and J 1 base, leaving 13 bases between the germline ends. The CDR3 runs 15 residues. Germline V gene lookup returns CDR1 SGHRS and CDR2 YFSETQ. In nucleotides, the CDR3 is TGCGCCAGCAGCCACGACGCGGCGGGCACAGATACGCAGTATTTT. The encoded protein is CASSHDAAGTDTQYF. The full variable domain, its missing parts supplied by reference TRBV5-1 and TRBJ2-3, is KAGVTQTPRYLIKTRGQQVTLSCSPISGHRSVSWYQQTPGQGLQFLFEYFSETQRNKGNFPGRFSGRQFSNSRSEMNVSTLELGDSALYLCASSHDAAGTDTQYFGPGTRLTVL.

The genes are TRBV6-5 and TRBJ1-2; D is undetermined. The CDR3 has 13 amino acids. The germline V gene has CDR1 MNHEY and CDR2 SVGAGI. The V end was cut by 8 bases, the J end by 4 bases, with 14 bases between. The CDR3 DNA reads TGTGCCAGCTCGACGGGAGAAATCTATGGCTACACCTTC. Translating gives CASSTGEIYGYTF.

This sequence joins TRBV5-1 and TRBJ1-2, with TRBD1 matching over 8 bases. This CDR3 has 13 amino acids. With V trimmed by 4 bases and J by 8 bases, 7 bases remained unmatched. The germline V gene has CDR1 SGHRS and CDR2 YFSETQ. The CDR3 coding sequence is TGCGCCAGCAGCCCGACAGGGGATAACGGCTACACCTTC. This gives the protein CASSPTGDNGYTF.

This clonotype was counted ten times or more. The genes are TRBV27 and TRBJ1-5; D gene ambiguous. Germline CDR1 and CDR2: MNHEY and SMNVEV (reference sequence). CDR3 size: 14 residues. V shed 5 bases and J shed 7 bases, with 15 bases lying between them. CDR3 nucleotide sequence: TGTGCCAGCAGTCCCACATTGGGCTTACAGCCCCAGCATTTT. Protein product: CASSPTLGLQPQHF.

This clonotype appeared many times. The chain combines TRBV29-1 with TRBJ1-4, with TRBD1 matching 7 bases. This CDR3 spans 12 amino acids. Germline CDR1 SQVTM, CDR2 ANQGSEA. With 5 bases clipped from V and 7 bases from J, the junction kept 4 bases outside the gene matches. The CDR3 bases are TGCAGCGTTCGAGGGGGCGGTGAAAAACTGTTTTTT. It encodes CSVRGGGEKLFF.

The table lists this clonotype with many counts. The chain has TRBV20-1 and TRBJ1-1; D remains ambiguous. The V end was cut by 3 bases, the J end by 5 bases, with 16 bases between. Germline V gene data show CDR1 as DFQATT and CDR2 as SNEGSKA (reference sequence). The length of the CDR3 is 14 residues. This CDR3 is CSASVIFRGTEAFF. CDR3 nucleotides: TGCAGTGCTAGTGTAATCTTCCGCGGGACTGAAGCTTTCTTT.

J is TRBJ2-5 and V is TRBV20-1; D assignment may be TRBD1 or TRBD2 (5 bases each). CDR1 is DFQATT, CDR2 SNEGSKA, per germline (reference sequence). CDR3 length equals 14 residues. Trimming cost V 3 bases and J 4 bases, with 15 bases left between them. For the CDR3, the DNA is TGCAGTGCTAGCGCCGGGCCTGGGGGAGAGACCCAGTACTTC. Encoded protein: CSASAGPGGETQYF.

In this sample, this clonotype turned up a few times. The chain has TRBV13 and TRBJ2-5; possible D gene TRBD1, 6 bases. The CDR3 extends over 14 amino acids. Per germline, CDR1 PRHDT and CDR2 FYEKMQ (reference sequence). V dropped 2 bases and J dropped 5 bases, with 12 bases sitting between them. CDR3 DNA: TGTGCCAGCAGCTTAACAGGGTCGGGGGAGACCCAGTACTTC. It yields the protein CASSLTGSGETQYF.

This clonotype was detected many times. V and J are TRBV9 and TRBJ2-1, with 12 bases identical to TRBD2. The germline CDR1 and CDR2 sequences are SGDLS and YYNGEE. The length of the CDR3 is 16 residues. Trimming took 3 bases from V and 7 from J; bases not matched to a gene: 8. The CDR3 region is CASSGSLAGGGNEQFF. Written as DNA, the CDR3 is TGTGCCAGCAGCGGATCGCTAGCGGGAGGGGGGAATGAGCAGTTCTTC.

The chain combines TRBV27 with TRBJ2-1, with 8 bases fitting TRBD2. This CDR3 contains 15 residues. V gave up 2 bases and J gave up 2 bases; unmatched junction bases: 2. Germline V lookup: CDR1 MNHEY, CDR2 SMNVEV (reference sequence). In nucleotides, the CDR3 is TGTGCCAGCAGTTTAGGTAGCGGGACCTACAATGAGCAGTTCTTC. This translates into CASSLGSGTYNEQFF.

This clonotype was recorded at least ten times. The CDR3: CASSLSGTNNQPQHF. DNA for the CDR3: TGTGCCAGCAGTTTGAGCGGAACGAACAATCAGCCCCAGCATTTT. The chain joins TRBV7-9 to TRBJ1-5; D call uncertain. The germline CDR1 and CDR2 sequences are SEHNR and FQNEAQ (reference sequence). This CDR3 has 15 residues. Trimming cost V 6 bases and J 3 bases, with 15 bases left between them.